A selection of T cell receptor beta chains follows, all from one sample in a study of T-cell reconstitution after alpha-beta-depleted transplantation in children. Each CDR3 protein gets one entry after TCRdb re-called the PCR reads with MiXCR. The repertoire holds some 440,000 distinct CDR3 sequences, with roughly 15% as singletons. The starting material was PBMCs, mostly from graft donor cells, obtained 360 days after TCRalphabeta/CD19-depleted stem cell transplant. The receptors shown here come from a boy in the first two years of life who had a stem cell transplant for Wiskott-Aldrich syndrome, so the T cells may come from the graft donor. CDR3s include the opening cysteine and the closing phenylalanine or tryptophan. The D gene is left open where the match is weak. Not all rows give a size; the values are once, few, many and, for expanded clones, a class.

size: NA; D: TRBD1; J: TRBJ2-2; V: TRBV5-4; DNA: TGTGCCAGCAGCTTCCGACAGGGTAGCACCGGGGAGCTGTTTTTT; CDR3: CASSFRQGSTGELFF
size: few; D: NA; J: TRBJ2-7; V: TRBV7-6; DNA: TGTGCCAGCAGCTTAGCGATTGGGGACTACGAGCAGTACTTC; CDR3: CASSLAIGDYEQYF
size: few; D: TRBD1; J: TRBJ2-3; V: TRBV24-1; DNA: TGTGCCACCAGTGATTTCAGACAGGGACCAGATACGCAGTATTTT; CDR3: CATSDFRQGPDTQYF
size: NA; D: NA; J: TRBJ2-3; V: TRBV24-1; DNA: TGTGCCACCAGTGATTTGCTCAGCAATAGCACAGATACGCAGTATTTT; CDR3: CATSDLLSNSTDTQYF
size: NA; D: NA; J: TRBJ2-2; V: TRBV24-1; DNA: TGTGCCACCCAAAAAAAGAGGGAAAGCTCGAACACCGGGGAGCTGTTTTTT; CDR3: CATQKKRESSNTGELFF
size: few; D: TRBD2; J: TRBJ2-3; V: TRBV7-2; DNA: TGTGCCAGCAGCTCAACTAGCGGGGGTTATACGCAGTATTTT; CDR3: CASSSTSGGYTQYF
size: NA; D: TRBD2; J: TRBJ2-5; V: TRBV4-3; DNA: TGCGCCAGCAGCCAGGGGACTACTTGGGGAGAGACCCAGTACTTC; CDR3: CASSQGTTWGETQYF
size: few; D: TRBD2; J: TRBJ2-3; V: TRBV12-3/TRBV12-4; DNA: TGTGCCAGCAGTTACCAACTTTGGGGAGGGACAGATACGCAGTATTTT; CDR3: CASSYQLWGGTDTQYF
size: few; D: TRBD2; J: TRBJ2-3; V: TRBV3-1; DNA: TGTGCCAGCAGCTCGTCCTTAGCGGGGGTTGTTCCAGATACGCAGTATTTT; CDR3: CASSSSLAGVVPDTQYF
size: NA; D: TRBD2; J: TRBJ2-2; V: TRBV25-1; DNA: TGTGCCAGTAGAGGTTTCGGGGGGACCGGGGAGCTGTTTTTT; CDR3: CASRGFGGTGELFF
size: NA; D: NA; J: TRBJ2-7; V: TRBV6-5; DNA: TGTGCCAGCAGTTTTGCTCCGGGACACTTAGAGCAGTACTTC; CDR3: CASSFAPGHLEQYF
size: NA; D: NA; J: TRBJ2-6; V: TRBV2; DNA: TGTGCCAAGAATGCGGGGCTTGGGAAAACCTCTGGGGCCAACGTCCTGACTTTC; CDR3: CAKNAGLGKTSGANVLTF
size: NA; D: NA; J: TRBJ2-1; V: TRBV18; DNA: TGTGCCAGCTCACCGGATGTCAGAGTGCAGTTCTTC; CDR3: CASSPDVRVQFF
size: NA; D: NA; J: TRBJ2-5; V: TRBV20-1; DNA: TGCAGTGCTAGAATAGGGGGGGGCGTATACGGAGAGACCCAGTACTTC; CDR3: CSARIGGGVYGETQYF
size: few; D: NA; J: TRBJ2-7; V: TRBV20-1; DNA: TGCAGTGCTATAGGAAAGGGGAACAGAATCTACGAGCAGTACTTC; CDR3: CSAIGKGNRIYEQYF
size: NA; D: NA; J: TRBJ1-1; V: TRBV20-1; DNA: TGCAGTGCTAGAGAGGGACCCCGAGTTTTCTTT; CDR3: CSAREGPRVFF
size: NA; D: TRBD1; J: TRBJ1-4; V: TRBV11-3; DNA: TGTGCCAGCAGTTACAGGGGGTTTAATGAAAAACTGTTTTTT; CDR3: CASSYRGFNEKLFF
size: NA; D: TRBD1; J: TRBJ1-6; V: TRBV4-2; DNA: TGTGCCAGCAGCCAAGATTGGACAGGGGATTCACCCCTCCACTTT; CDR3: CASSQDWTGDSPLHF
size: many; D: NA; J: TRBJ2-1; V: TRBV5-1; DNA: TGCGCCAGCAGCCCCAGGCCCCCCGAAATTCTCAATGAGCAGTTCTTC; CDR3: CASSPRPPEILNEQFF
size: few; D: TRBD2; J: TRBJ2-5; V: TRBV20-1; DNA: TGCAGTGGGGGGACTAGCGGGCCTCAAGAGACCCAGTACTTC; CDR3: CSGGTSGPQETQYF
size: NA; D: NA; J: TRBJ2-2; V: TRBV6-1; DNA: TGTGCCAGCAGTGAATGGGGAAGGAACACCGGGGAGCTGTTTTTT; CDR3: CASSEWGRNTGELFF
size: few; D: NA; J: TRBJ2-5; V: TRBV2; DNA: TGTGCCAGCAGTAAGACTGGACAGACTCAAGAGACCCAGTACTTC; CDR3: CASSKTGQTQETQYF
size: few; D: NA; J: TRBJ2-3; V: TRBV5-1; DNA: TGCGCCAGCAGCTTGGATATTATTCCGGGACCTCGGGATACGCAGTATTTT; CDR3: CASSLDIIPGPRDTQYF
size: few; D: TRBD1; J: TRBJ2-1; V: TRBV28; DNA: TGTGCCAGCAGAGGGGGCACCTACAATGAGCAGTTCTTC; CDR3: CASRGGTYNEQFF
size: few; D: NA; J: TRBJ1-1; V: TRBV5-1; DNA: TGCGCCAGCAGCTTGGTGGGGTACACTGAAGCTTTCTTT; CDR3: CASSLVGYTEAFF
size: NA; D: NA; J: TRBJ2-4; V: TRBV30; DNA: TGTGCCTGGAGTGTCGGTAATAGGAACATTCAGTACTTC; CDR3: CAWSVGNRNIQYF
size: NA; D: NA; J: TRBJ2-7; V: TRBV24-1; DNA: TGTGCCACCAGTGAGGGACGGAGAGGCGCCTACGAGCAGTACTTC; CDR3: CATSEGRRGAYEQYF
size: few; D: TRBD2; J: TRBJ2-1; V: TRBV5-1; DNA: TGCGCCAGCAGCTTCTCGCGGGGGTGGGAGGATGAGCAGTTCTTC; CDR3: CASSFSRGWEDEQFF
size: few; D: NA; J: TRBJ2-3; V: TRBV2; DNA: TGTGCCAGCATTCGGGGGAGCACAGATACGCAGTATTTT; CDR3: CASIRGSTDTQYF
size: NA; D: NA; J: TRBJ2-1; V: TRBV3-1; DNA: TGTGCCAGCAGCCCCGGAGCGGAGCAGTTCTTC; CDR3: CASSPGAEQFF
size: NA; D: NA; J: TRBJ1-1; V: TRBV3-1; DNA: TGTGCCAGCAGCCATCGACTGAACACTGAAGCTTTCTTT; CDR3: CASSHRLNTEAFF
size: few; D: NA; J: TRBJ2-2; V: TRBV7-2; DNA: TGTGCCAGCAGCTCAACCGGGCCTTCGAACACCGGGGAGCTGTTTTTT; CDR3: CASSSTGPSNTGELFF
size: NA; D: NA; J: TRBJ2-1; V: TRBV5-1; DNA: TGCGCCAGCAGCTTGCCGGGACAAGCGTACAATGAGCAGTTCTTC; CDR3: CASSLPGQAYNEQFF
size: NA; D: NA; J: TRBJ1-1; V: TRBV5-1; DNA: TGCGCCAGCAGCTACCGTCAGGGGTGGACTGAAGCTTTCTTT; CDR3: CASSYRQGWTEAFF
size: few; D: TRBD1; J: TRBJ2-7; V: TRBV9; DNA: TGTGCCAGCAGCGTCCAACAGGGGTACGAGCAGTACTTC; CDR3: CASSVQQGYEQYF
size: NA; D: NA; J: TRBJ2-3; V: TRBV10-3; DNA: TGTGCCATCAGTCTTATCGGAACAGATACGCAGTATTTT; CDR3: CAISLIGTDTQYF
size: NA; D: TRBD1; J: TRBJ2-2; V: TRBV11-1; DNA: TGTGCCAGCAGCCCCCCGGGTCTCAGGGGGACGGACACCGGGGAGCTGTTTTTT; CDR3: CASSPPGLRGTDTGELFF
size: NA; D: NA; J: TRBJ2-5; V: TRBV4-1; DNA: TGCGCCAGCAGCCAAGCCGGGATACGAGAGACCCAGTACTTC; CDR3: CASSQAGIRETQYF
size: NA; D: TRBD2; J: TRBJ2-2; V: TRBV12-3/TRBV12-4; DNA: TGTGCCAGCAGACCCCCGCGGGAGAAGAACGGGGAGCTGTTTTTT; CDR3: CASRPPREKNGELFF
size: NA; D: TRBD1; J: TRBJ2-1; V: TRBV27; DNA: TGTGCCAGCAGTTTATCCCAGTGGTCAGGGGGCAATGAGCAGTTCTTC; CDR3: CASSLSQWSGGNEQFF
size: NA; D: NA; J: TRBJ2-3; V: TRBV6-1; DNA: TGTGCCAGCAGAAGGGATGGGAACACAGATACGCAGTATTTT; CDR3: CASRRDGNTDTQYF
size: once; D: TRBD2; J: TRBJ2-2; V: TRBV24-1; DNA: TGTGCCACCAGCCCCTCGGGGGGACACACCGGGGAGCTGTTTTTT; CDR3: CATSPSGGHTGELFF
size: few; D: NA; J: TRBJ1-3; V: TRBV12-3/TRBV12-4; DNA: TGTGCCAGCAGCCTTGACATTCTAGGAAACACCATATATTTT; CDR3: CASSLDILGNTIYF
size: few; D: TRBD1; J: TRBJ2-7; V: TRBV20-1; DNA: TGCAGTGCTACGCACAGGGGGCCCACCTACGAGCAGTACTTC; CDR3: CSATHRGPTYEQYF
size: NA; D: TRBD2; J: TRBJ2-5; V: TRBV20-1; DNA: TGCAGTGCTAGGGGTAGCGGGCCTGGGGAGACCCAGTACTTC; CDR3: CSARGSGPGETQYF
size: NA; D: NA; J: TRBJ2-1; V: TRBV3-1; DNA: TGTGCCAGCAGCCAACTGGCCAAAGTTTTACTCCACAATGAGCAGTTCTTC; CDR3: CASSQLAKVLLHNEQFF
size: many; D: NA; J: TRBJ2-3; V: TRBV11-2; DNA: TGTGCCAGCAGCTTAGGGGGGTACACAGATACGCAGTATTTT; CDR3: CASSLGGYTDTQYF
size: many; D: NA; J: TRBJ1-1; V: TRBV6-5; DNA: TGTGCCAGCAGTTATAATCTAAACACTGAAGCTTTCTTT; CDR3: CASSYNLNTEAFF
size: few; D: NA; J: TRBJ2-1; V: TRBV5-1; DNA: TGCGCCAGCACGGGGGCCCACAATGAGCAGTTCTTC; CDR3: CASTGAHNEQFF
size: few; D: TRBD1; J: TRBJ1-4; V: TRBV2; DNA: TGTGCCAGCAGTGGTCGACAGGGCCAGGGAAAACTGTTTTTT; CDR3: CASSGRQGQGKLFF
size: NA; D: NA; J: TRBJ2-1; V: TRBV20-1; DNA: TGCAGTGCTAGAGCCGGGACTTACCCCTACAATGAGCAGTTCTTC; CDR3: CSARAGTYPYNEQFF
size: NA; D: NA; J: TRBJ2-1; V: TRBV10-3; DNA: TGTGCCATCAGTGAGGGGGGGAGGGGGCTAATTTGGAATGAGCAGTTCTTC; CDR3: CAISEGGRGLIWNEQFF
size: NA; D: NA; J: TRBJ1-4; V: TRBV5-1; DNA: TGCGCCAGCAGCTTGGCCACGGGGTCAACTAATGAAAAACTGTTTTTT; CDR3: CASSLATGSTNEKLFF
size: NA; D: TRBD2; J: TRBJ2-7; V: TRBV27; DNA: TGTGCCAGCAGTTTCGGGGGACTAGCAGCCTACGAGCAGTACTTC; CDR3: CASSFGGLAAYEQYF